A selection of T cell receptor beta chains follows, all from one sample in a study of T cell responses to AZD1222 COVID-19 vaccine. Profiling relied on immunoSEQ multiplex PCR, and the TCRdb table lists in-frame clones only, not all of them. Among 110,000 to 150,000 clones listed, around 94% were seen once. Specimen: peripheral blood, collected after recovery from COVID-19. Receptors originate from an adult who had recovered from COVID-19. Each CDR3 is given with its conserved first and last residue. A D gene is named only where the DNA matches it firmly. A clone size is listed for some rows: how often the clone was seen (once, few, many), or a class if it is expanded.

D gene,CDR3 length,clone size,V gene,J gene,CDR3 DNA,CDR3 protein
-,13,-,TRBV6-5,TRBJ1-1,TGTGCCAGCAGTTTCTCCCGGGGCACTGAAGCTTTCTTT,CASSFSRGTEAFF
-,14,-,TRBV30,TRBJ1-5,TGTGCCTGGAGCCCGGCGGGGAGCAATCAGCCCCAGCATTTT,CAWSPAGSNQPQHF
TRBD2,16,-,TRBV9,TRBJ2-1,TGTGCCAGCAGCCCTCGCGGGAGGGGGTCCTACAATGAGCAGTTCTTC,CASSPRGRGSYNEQFF
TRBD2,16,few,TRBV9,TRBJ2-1,TGTGCCAGCAGCTCCAGGACTAGCGGGACAAGGAATGAGCAGTTCTTC,CASSSRTSGTRNEQFF
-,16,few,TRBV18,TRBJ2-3,TGTGCCAGCTCACCGGGGGGCCGGGAAAGCACAGATACGCAGTATTTT,CASSPGGRESTDTQYF
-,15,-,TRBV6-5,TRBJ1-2,TGTGCCAGCAGTTACCGCCCGGGACGGCACTATGGCTACACCTTC,CASSYRPGRHYGYTF
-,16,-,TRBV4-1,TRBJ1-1,TGCGCCAGCAGCCAACGTGGACGGGGCGGGAACACTGAAGCTTTCTTT,CASSQRGRGGNTEAFF
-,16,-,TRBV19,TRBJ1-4,TGTGCCAGTAGTATAGTGGCGTCGGGTGCCAGGGAAAAACTGTTTTTT,CASSIVASGAREKLFF
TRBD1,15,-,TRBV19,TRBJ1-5,TGTGCCAGTAGTGATATCGGGACAGGGGATCAGCCCCAGCATTTT,CASSDIGTGDQPQHF
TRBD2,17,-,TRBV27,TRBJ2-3,TGTGCCAGCAGTTGGCTAGCGGGAGCTGTAGGCACAGATACGCAGTATTTT,CASSWLAGAVGTDTQYF
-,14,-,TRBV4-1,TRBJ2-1,TGCGCCAGCAGCCGAAACAGGACCCACAATGAGCAGTTCTTC,CASSRNRTHNEQFF
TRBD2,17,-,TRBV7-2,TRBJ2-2,TGTGCCAGCAGCTTTATGAGGCCTAGCGGGAACACCGGGGAGCTGTTTTTT,CASSFMRPSGNTGELFF
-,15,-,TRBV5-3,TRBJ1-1,TGTGCCAGAAGTCCCGGGGTGGGGGCGAACACTGAAGCTTTCTTT,CARSPGVGANTEAFF
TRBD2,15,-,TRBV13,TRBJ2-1,TGTGCCAGCAGCTTAGGACTAGCGGGAGCCAATGAGCAGTTCTTC,CASSLGLAGANEQFF
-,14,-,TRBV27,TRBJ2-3,TGTGCCAGCAGCCGATCGGCTCGCACAGATACGCAGTATTTT,CASSRSARTDTQYF
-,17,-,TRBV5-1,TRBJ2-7,TGCGCCAGCAGCTTGGCCTCACCGGGACGCGCATCCTACGAGCAGTACTTC,CASSLASPGRASYEQYF
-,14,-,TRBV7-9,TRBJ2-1,TGTGCCAGCAGCTTACCAGGAAGCTACAATGAGCAGTTCTTC,CASSLPGSYNEQFF
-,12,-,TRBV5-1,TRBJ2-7,TGCGCCACAGGGGCCAACAGCTACGAGCAGTACTTC,CATGANSYEQYF
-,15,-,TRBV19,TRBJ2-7,TGTGCCAGTAGTATAAGGACAGTAACCCTCTACGAGCAGTACTTC,CASSIRTVTLYEQYF
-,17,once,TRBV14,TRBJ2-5,TGTGCCAGCAGCCAAGACCCGGCACAGGGGAGGGGAGAGACCCAGTACTTC,CASSQDPAQGRGETQYF
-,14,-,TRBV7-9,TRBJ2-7,TGTGCCAGCAGCTTAGAGCCTAAAATTTGCGAGCAGTACTTC,CASSLEPKICEQYF
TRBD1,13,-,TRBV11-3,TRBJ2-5,TGTGCCAGCAGCTTATGGACAGGAGAGACCCAGTACTTC,CASSLWTGETQYF
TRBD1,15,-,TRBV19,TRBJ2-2,TGTGCCAGTAGTCCCGGGACAGGGGGCACCGGGGAGCTGTTTTTT,CASSPGTGGTGELFF
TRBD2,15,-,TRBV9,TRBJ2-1,TGTGCCAGCAGCGTTTCCGGGACTAGTGTCAATGAGCAGTTCTTC,CASSVSGTSVNEQFF
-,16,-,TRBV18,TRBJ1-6,TGTGCCAGCTCACCGGCGTCAAGCTCCTATAATTCACCCCTCCACTTT,CASSPASSSYNSPLHF
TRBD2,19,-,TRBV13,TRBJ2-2,TGTGCCAGCAGCGAAAGACGGACTAGCGGGAGGGCCCACACCGGGGAGCTGTTTTTT,CASSERRTSGRAHTGELFF
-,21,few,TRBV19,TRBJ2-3,TGTGCCAGTAGTATGGGTTATAAGGTCCCTTACTTAACAGGGTTCTATTATACGCAGTATTTT,CASSMGYKVPYLTGFYYTQYF
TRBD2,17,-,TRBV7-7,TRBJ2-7,TGTGCTAGCAGCCCCGGACTAGCGGGAGTCGGGACCTACGAGCAGTACTTC,CASSPGLAGVGTYEQYF
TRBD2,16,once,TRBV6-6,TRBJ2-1,TGTGCCAGCAGTGGCAGACTAGCGGGAGGGTACAATGAGCAGTTCTTC,CASSGRLAGGYNEQFF
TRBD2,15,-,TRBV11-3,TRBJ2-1,TGTGCCAGCAGCTCGAGGGCTAGCGGGATCGATGAGCAGTTCTTC,CASSSRASGIDEQFF
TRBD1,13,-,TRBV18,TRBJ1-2,TGTGCCAGCTCACCAAGGGGGCAGGATGGCTACACCTTC,CASSPRGQDGYTF
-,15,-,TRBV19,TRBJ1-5,TGTGCCAGTAGTATAGAAGACAGCCGATATCAGCCCCAGCATTTT,CASSIEDSRYQPQHF
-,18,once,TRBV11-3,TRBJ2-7,TGTGCCAGCAGCTTAAGGTGCAGGCCAGGGACCGAGTCCTACGAGCAGTACTTC,CASSLRCRPGTESYEQYF
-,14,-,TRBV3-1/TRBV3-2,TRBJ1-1,TGTGCCAGCAGCCCAAAGTCAGGAGGGACTGAAGCTTTCTTT,CASSPKSGGTEAFF
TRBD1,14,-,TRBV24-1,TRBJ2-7,TGTGCCACCGCAGGGGGACAGGGGTTTGGCGAGCAGTACTTC,CATAGGQGFGEQYF
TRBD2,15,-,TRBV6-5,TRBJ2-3,TGTGCCAGCAGTCCCTTAGCGGGAGCGGGGGATACGCAGTATTTT,CASSPLAGAGDTQYF
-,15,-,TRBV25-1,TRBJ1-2,TGTGCCAGCAGTGAACATGGGCCCGATAACTATGGCTACACCTTC,CASSEHGPDNYGYTF
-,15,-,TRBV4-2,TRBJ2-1,TGTGCCAGCAGCCAGGACTCCCGGATCTACAATGAGCAGTTCTTC,CASSQDSRIYNEQFF